The 6 T cell receptor beta chains listed next were all sequenced from one sample in a study of human T cells and chemical hapten exposure. TCRdb recomputed calls from the RACE reads with MiXCR, one row per CDR3 protein. The sample shows about 180,000 distinct CDR3 sequences, just under 30% of them seen only once. Time point denoted: pre-sensitization, week 0. Stated treatment: therapeutic diphenylcyclopropenone sensitization with weekly scalp DPC. Here the sequenced sample was whole blood, taken in connection with sensitization to the hapten diphenylcyclopropenone (DPC). Source of these receptors: a woman aged 25 to 39 with alopecia areata. Some clones in this sample may be carry-over from other donors' samples.

The CDR3 sequence is CASSASGRQETQYF. CDR3 bases: TGTGCCAGCAGCGCAAGCGGGAGGCAGGAGACCCAGTACTTC. This rearrangement joins TRBV5-4 to TRBJ2-5, with TRBD2 matching over 9 bases. The germline gives CDR1 SGHNT, CDR2 YYREEE (reference sequence). The V segment lost 4 bases and the J segment 5 bases; nucleotides outside the gene matches: 6. The CDR3 contains 14 residues.

The chain has TRBV6-5 and TRBJ2-7; D may match TRBD1 or TRBD2 (6 bases each). Germline CDR1 is MNHEY and CDR2 is SVGAGI. This CDR3 comprises 14 residues. V shed 2 bases and J shed 2 bases, with 10 bases lying between them. Written as DNA, the CDR3 is TGTGCCAGCAGTTACGGGGGGCCCCCCTACGAGCAGTACTTC. Its translation: CASSYGGPPYEQYF.

This clonotype was detected a few times. The J gene is TRBJ2-1, the V gene TRBV7-2, with 12 bases lining up with TRBD2. V gave up 4 bases and J gave up 6 bases; unmatched junction bases: 19. This CDR3 is built from 20 residues. Germline values: CDR1 SGHTA, CDR2 FQGNSA. The CDR3 nucleotides read TGTGCCAGCAGCTCCCGGATTTCTCCGGGACTAGCGGGCGGTCGCAATGAGCAGTTCTTC. It codes for CASSSRISPGLAGGRNEQFF.

This clonotype was counted between two and nine times. The chain is built from TRBV2 and TRBJ1-5; TRBD1 agrees at 9 bases. The CDR3 totals 15 residues. V dropped 2 bases and J dropped 4; count of bases not matched to a gene: 3. Germline values: CDR1 SNHLY, CDR2 FYNNEI. CDR3 DNA sequence: TGTGCCAGCAGTGAACGGACAGGGGTTAATCAGCCCCAGCATTTT. Protein: CASSERTGVNQPQHF.

This chain uses TRBV24-1 with TRBJ2-1, with D uncertain. Trimming removed 5 bases at V and 6 bases at J, with 10 bases between. In germline, CDR1 is KGHDR, CDR2 SFDVKD. This CDR3 spans 13 amino acids. The CDR3: CATSGLSSNEQFF. The CDR3 bases are TGTGCCACCAGTGGTTTATCTTCCAATGAGCAGTTCTTC.

V and J are TRBV6-1 and TRBJ1-2, with 10 bases matching TRBD1. CDR1 is MNHNS and CDR2 is SASEGT in the germline V gene. V shed 4 bases, J shed 1 base, and the junction held 3 bases outside the gene matches. The CDR3 totals 15 residues. The CDR3 reads CASSGGTGDNYGYTF. DNA of the CDR3: TGTGCCAGCAGTGGGGGGACAGGGGATAACTATGGCTACACCTTC.